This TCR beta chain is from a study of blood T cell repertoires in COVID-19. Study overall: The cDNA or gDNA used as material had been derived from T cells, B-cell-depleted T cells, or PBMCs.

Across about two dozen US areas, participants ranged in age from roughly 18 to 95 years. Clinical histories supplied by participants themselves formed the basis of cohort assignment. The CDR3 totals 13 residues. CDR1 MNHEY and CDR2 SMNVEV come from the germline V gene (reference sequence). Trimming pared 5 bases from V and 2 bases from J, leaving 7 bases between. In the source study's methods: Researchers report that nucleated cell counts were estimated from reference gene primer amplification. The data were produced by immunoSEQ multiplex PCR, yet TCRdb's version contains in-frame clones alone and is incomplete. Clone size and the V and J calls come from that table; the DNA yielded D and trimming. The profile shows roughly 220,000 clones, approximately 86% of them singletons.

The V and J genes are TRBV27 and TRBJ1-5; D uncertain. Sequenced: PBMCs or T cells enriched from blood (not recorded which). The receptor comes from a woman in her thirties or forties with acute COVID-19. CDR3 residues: CASSHSRNQPQHF. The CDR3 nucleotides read TGTGCCAGCAGTCATAGTCGCAATCAGCCCCAGCATTTT.